This TCR beta chain comes out of a study of control samples from healthy donors and cancer patients. The method was immunoSEQ multiplex PCR; TCRdb's version includes in-frame clones alone and lacks a portion of them. The sample has hundreds of thousands of clones; more than 65% are singletons. The TCR was taken from a woman in her sixties with lung cancer. The sequenced sample consisted of PBMCs.

Written as DNA, the CDR3 is TGTGCCAGCAGCTCGGGACAGGGCTACGAGCAGTACTTC. It is translated as CASSSGQGYEQYF. The rearrangement joins TRBV5-8 to TRBJ2-7; TRBD1 agrees at 9 bases. The CDR3 contains 13 residues. With 3 bases clipped from V and 3 bases from J, the junction kept 1 base outside the gene matches. The V gene's germline CDR1 is SGHTS and CDR2 YDEGEE.